The source of this T cell receptor beta chain is a study of T cell responses to AZD1222 COVID-19 vaccine. Study-level points and caveats: No repertoire was sampled before or during the peak T cell response, only after it. Targets within unmutated variant regions were reportedly found for nearly half of spike-specific TCRs. Seropositivity was recorded at baseline in only a handful of AZD1222 recipients.

The method was immunoSEQ multiplex PCR; TCRdb's version includes in-frame clones alone and lacks a portion of them. The data show more than 95,000 clones, 85% to 90% seen once. J lost 7 bases, V lost 3 bases, and 0 bases had no gene match. The CDR3 extends over 12 amino acids. The germline V gene has CDR1 PRHDT and CDR2 FYEKMQ (reference sequence). As for this clone: The antigen is undetermined.

This chain joins TRBV13 and TRBJ1-5, with 7 nucleotides matching TRBD1. This sample comprised peripheral blood, obtained 28 days after the second AZD1222 dose. The source of this sequence is an adult who received the AZD1222 COVID-19 vaccine. CDR3 sequence reads: CASSLTGQPQHF. CDR3 in DNA: TGTGCCAGCAGCTTGACAGGGCAGCCCCAGCATTTT.